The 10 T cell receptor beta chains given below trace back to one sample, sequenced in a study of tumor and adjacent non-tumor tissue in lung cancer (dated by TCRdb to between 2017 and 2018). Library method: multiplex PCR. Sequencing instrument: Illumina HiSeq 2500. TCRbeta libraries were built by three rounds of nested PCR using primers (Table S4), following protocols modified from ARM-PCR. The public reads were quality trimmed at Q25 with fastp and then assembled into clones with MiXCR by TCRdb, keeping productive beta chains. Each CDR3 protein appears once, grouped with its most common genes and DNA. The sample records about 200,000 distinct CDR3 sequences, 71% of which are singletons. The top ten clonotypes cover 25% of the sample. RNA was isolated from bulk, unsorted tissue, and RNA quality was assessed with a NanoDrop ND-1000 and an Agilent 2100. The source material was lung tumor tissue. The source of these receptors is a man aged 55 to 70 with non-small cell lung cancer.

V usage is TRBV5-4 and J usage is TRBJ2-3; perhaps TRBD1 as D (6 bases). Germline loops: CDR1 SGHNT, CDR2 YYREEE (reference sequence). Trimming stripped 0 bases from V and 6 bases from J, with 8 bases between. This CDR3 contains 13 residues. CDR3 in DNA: TGTGCCAGCAGCTTGGTGGGGGCGGATACGCAGTATTTT. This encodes CASSLVGADTQYF.

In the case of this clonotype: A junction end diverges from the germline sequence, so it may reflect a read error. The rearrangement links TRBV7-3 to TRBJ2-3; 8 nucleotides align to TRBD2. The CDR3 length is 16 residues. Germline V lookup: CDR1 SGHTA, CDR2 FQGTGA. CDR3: CTSSLSGGGIPDTQYF. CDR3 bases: TGTACCAGCAGCTTATCCGGCGGGGGGATTCCAGATACGCAGTATTTT.

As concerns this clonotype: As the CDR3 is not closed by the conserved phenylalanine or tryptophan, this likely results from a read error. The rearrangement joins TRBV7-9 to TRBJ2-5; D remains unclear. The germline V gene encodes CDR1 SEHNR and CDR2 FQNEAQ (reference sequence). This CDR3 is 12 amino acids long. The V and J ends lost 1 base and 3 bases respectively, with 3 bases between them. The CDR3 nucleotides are TGTGCCAGCAGCTTAGAAGAAGAGACCCAGTACATC. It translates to CASSLEEETQYI.

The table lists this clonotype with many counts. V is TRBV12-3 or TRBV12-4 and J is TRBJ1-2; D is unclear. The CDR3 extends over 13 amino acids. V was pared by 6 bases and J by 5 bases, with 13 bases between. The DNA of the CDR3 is TGTGCCAGCAGACGGACGGCTACTTATGGCTACACCTTC. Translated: CASRRTATYGYTF.

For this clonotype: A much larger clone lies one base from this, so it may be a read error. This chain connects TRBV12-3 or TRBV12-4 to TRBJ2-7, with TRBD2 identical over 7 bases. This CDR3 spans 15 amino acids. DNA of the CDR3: TGTGCCAGCAGACCAGCTAGCGGCACCTTCTACGAGCATTACTTC. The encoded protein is CASRPASGTFYEHYF.

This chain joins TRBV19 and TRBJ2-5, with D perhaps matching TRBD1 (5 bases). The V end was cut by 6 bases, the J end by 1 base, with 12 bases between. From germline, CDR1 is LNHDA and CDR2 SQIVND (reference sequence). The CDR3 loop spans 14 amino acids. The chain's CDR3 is CASSSRQFQETQYF. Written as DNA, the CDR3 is TGTGCCAGTAGCAGTCGACAGTTCCAAGAGACCCAGTACTTC.

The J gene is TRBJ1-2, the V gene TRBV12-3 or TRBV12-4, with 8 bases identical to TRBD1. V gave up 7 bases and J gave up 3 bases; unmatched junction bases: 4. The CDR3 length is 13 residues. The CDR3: CASNPQGDYGYTF. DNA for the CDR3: TGTGCCAGCAATCCACAGGGGGACTATGGCTACACCTTC.

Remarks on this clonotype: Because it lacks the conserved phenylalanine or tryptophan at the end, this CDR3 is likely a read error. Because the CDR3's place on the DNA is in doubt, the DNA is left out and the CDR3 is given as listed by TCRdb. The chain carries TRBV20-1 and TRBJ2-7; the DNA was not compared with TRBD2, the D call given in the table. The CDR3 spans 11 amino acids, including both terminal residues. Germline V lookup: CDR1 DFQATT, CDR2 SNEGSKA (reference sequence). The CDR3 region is CSARDLTIEYL.

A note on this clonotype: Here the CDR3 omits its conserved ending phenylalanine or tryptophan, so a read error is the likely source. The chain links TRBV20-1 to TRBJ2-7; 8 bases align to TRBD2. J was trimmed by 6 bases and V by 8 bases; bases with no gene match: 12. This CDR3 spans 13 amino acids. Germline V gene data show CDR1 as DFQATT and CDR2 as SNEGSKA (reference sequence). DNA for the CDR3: TGCAGTTCCTGCCCCGGGGGGGAAACCGAGCAGTACCTC. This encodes CSSCPGGETEQYL.

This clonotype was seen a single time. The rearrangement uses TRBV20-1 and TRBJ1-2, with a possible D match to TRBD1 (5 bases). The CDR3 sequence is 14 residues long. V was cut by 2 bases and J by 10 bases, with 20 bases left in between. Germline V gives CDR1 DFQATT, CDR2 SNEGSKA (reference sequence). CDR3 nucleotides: TGCAGTGCTAGACCCCTCACAGGCTCGGGGGACTACACCTTC. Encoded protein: CSARPLTGSGDYTF.